This T cell receptor (beta chain) was obtained from a study of Ad26.COV2.S vaccination and SARS-CoV-2 variants (dated by TCRdb to the early 2020s). Concerning the study at large: TCRbeta repertoire sequencing served as the tool for gauging how specific and how broad the SARS-CoV-2-reactive T cell receptors were following Ad26.COV2.S vaccination. The TCR-sequenced set comprised around 30 samples: some 20 Ad26.COV2.S vaccine recipients, 5 placebo recipients and 8 SARS-CoV-2 convalescent individuals.

The CDR3 contains 13 residues, cysteine and phenylalanine counted. The read is trimmed to its CDR3 DNA, 39 bases read in frame from base 1. V is shortened by 9 bases, J by 0 bases, and the region joining them spans 7 bases. The CDR1 and CDR2 encoded by the germline V gene are KGHDR and SFDVKD. Note on this clone: The target of this receptor is not known. Base qualities are not provided; no much larger clone lies one nucleotide away.

General findings and caveats noted by the study authors: Non-spike TCR breadth was comparable between vaccine and placebo recipients, consistent with the vaccine containing only spike. Substantial breadth of spike-specific CD8+ and CD4+ T cell responses was reported after vaccination. Ad26.COV2.S recipients had higher spike-specific TCR breadth than placebo recipients (P = 0.0014). The authors noted that total T cell responses may have been underestimated by the TCR breadth and depth analyses.

This specimen's time point label, interpreted: individuals recovered from natural SARS-CoV-2 infection. The immunoSEQ Assay was used to sequence TCRbeta CDR3 regions. After extraction, genomic DNA underwent amplification by bias-controlled multiplex PCR, followed by high-throughput sequencing. The published analysis was carried out like this. To quantify the absolute abundance of each unique TCRbeta CDR3 region, sequences were collapsed and filtered. T cell fraction was estimated by normalization of TCRbeta template counts to usable DNA, with usable DNA being measured through amplification of reference genes present in all nucleated cells. Repertoire TCRs were annotated as SARS-CoV-2-specific when V gene, CDR3 amino acid sequence and J gene were exactly matched to a known reactive TCR set. The reference SARS-CoV-2 TCR set was obtained from MIRA and was filtered for enrichment in COVID-19-positive ImmuneCODE repertoires, whereby public or cross-reactive TCRs were removed. Using the MIRA antigens, annotated TCRs were further analysed by specific ORF or by position within an ORF. Depth was the summed frequency of annotated unique rearrangements, while breadth was defined as annotated unique rearrangements over total unique productive rearrangements. Two-sided Wilcoxon rank-sum tests were applied when comparing TCR breadth between groups. The table was pulled from immuneACCESS by TCRdb, which kept in-frame rearrangements only. Such tables lose some clones; where checked, under half of the loss comes from unresolved V genes, and the rest has no known cause. From that table come the V and J calls and clone size; the DNA was used to work out D and trimming. The sample records some 180,000 clones, 87% of which are singletons. Clones ranked in the top ten supply 5.9% of the sample.

The sample was peripheral blood, taken after recovery from COVID-19. The sequence was obtained from a human donor who had recovered from COVID-19. This receptor chain uses TRBV24-1 and TRBJ2-2; no D segment can be confidently identified. The CDR3 in this case is CATPHSNTGELFF. The nucleotides read TGTGCCACCCCACACTCGAACACCGGGGAGCTGTTTTTT.